The 18 T cell receptor beta chains below all came from one sample that was sequenced in a study of CD8 T cells in ankylosing spondylitis. Study-level results: Ankylosing spondylitis blood appeared to be characterized by a TCR beta motif of 8 or 9 highly homologous variants.

Antigen specificity for these receptors is unknown. TCRdb reprocessed the 5' RACE reads via MiXCR and lists one record per CDR3 protein. Of some 450,000 distinct CDR3 sequences in the sample, approximately 17% are singletons; the top ten hold about 0.94%. The sequencing input was blood, either unsorted or a sorted T cell fraction (not recorded which). The source is a male donor with ankylosing spondylitis.

A few counts support this clonotype. The chain links TRBV5-1 to TRBJ2-2; the D call may be TRBD1 or TRBD2 (5 bases each). CDR3 size: 16 residues. The V end was cut by 4 bases, the J end by 2 bases, with 15 bases between. Looked up from germline, CDR1 is SGHRS and CDR2 is YFSETQ. DNA of the CDR3: TGCGCCAGCAGCCCCGGGGCTCACACTAACACCGGGGAGCTGTTTTTT. It is translated as CASSPGAHTNTGELFF. The whole variable domain, remainder taken from reference TRBV5-1 and TRBJ2-2, is KAGVTQTPRYLIKTRGQQVTLSCSPISGHRSVSWYQQTPGQGLQFLFEYFSETQRNKGNFPGRFSGRQFSNSRSEMNVSTLELGDSALYLCASSPGAHTNTGELFFGEGSRLTVL.

This clonotype has more than one count but fewer than ten. The J gene is TRBJ1-1, the V gene TRBV6-1; D not resolved. Germline V gives CDR1 MNHNS, CDR2 SASEGT. The CDR3 runs 14 residues. Deletions cut 6 bases from V and 1 base from J, with 12 bases between. CDR3 in amino acids: CASRILGENTEAFF. In DNA, the CDR3 is TGTGCCAGCAGGATCCTGGGAGAGAACACTGAAGCTTTCTTT.

V and J are TRBV28 and TRBJ2-1; D unresolved. This CDR3 contains 12 residues. The V gene lost 2 bases and the J gene lost 3 bases, with 2 bases spanning the gap. Germline loops: CDR1 MDHEN, CDR2 SYDVKM. This CDR3 is CASSLLYNEQFF. The CDR3 region has the DNA TGTGCCAGCAGTTTACTCTACAATGAGCAGTTCTTC.

The V gene is TRBV27, the J gene TRBJ2-2; 7 bases are shared with TRBD1. After removal of 10 bases from V and 1 base from J, the junction contained 3 bases not matched to a gene. Germline loops: CDR1 MNHEY, CDR2 SMNVEV (reference sequence). The length of the CDR3 is 13 residues. The CDR3 coding sequence is TGTGCCACCTGGACAGGGAACACCGGGGAGCTGTTTTTT. Protein product: CATWTGNTGELFF.

The V gene is TRBV6-5, the J gene TRBJ2-1, with 8 bases lining up with TRBD1. The CDR3 is made up of 15 amino acids. V gave up 0 bases and J gave up 10 bases; unmatched junction bases: 8. In germline, CDR1 is MNHEY, CDR2 SVGAGI. As DNA, the CDR3 is TGTGCCAGCAGTTACTCTGAACAGGGGGTCCGGGAGCAGTTCTTC. Translating gives CASSYSEQGVREQFF.

In its sample, this clonotype was seen a few times. This chain connects TRBV6-1 to TRBJ2-1; 9 bases are shared with TRBD1. V dropped 5 bases and J dropped 2; count of bases not matched to a gene: 4. CDR1 and CDR2 (germline): MNHNS, SASEGT. The length of the CDR3 is 15 residues. CDR3 nucleotide sequence: TGTGCCAGCAGTCAAGGGACAGGGACCTACAATGAGCAGTTCTTC. Translation gives CASSQGTGTYNEQFF.

This clonotype was seen a few times. This sequence joins TRBV10-2 and TRBJ1-6; 11 bases align to TRBD1. V was pared by 6 bases and J by 9 bases, with 19 bases of the junction left unmatched. Germline CDR1 WSHSY, CDR2 SAAADI. The CDR3 consists of 19 residues. In DNA, the CDR3 is TGCGCCAGCAGCCAACGAGACGGACAGGGGGCGCGACGGGGTTCACCCCTCCACTTT. Translating it yields CASSQRDGQGARRGSPLHF.

This clonotype turned up a few times. This chain uses TRBV25-1 with TRBJ1-3; no reliable D call. Per germline, CDR1 MGHDK and CDR2 SYGVNS. V was shortened by 3 bases and J by 0 bases, with 6 bases between the two germline ends. This CDR3 contains 14 residues. Here the CDR3 DNA reads TGTGCCAGCAGTGACGCAGGCTCTGGAAACACCATATATTTT. This codes for CASSDAGSGNTIYF.

In its sample, this clonotype was seen a few times. The chain couples TRBV20-1 to TRBJ1-6, with TRBD1 matching 10 bases. The V segment lost 0 bases and the J segment 8 bases; nucleotides outside the gene matches: 7. Per germline, CDR1 DFQATT and CDR2 SNEGSKA (reference sequence). The CDR3 sequence is 16 residues long. The CDR3 sequence is CSARDPTGGEYSPLHF. In DNA, the CDR3 is TGCAGTGCTAGAGACCCGACAGGGGGCGAATATTCACCCCTCCACTTT.

The chain links TRBV6-2 or TRBV6-3 to TRBJ2-1; D is uncertain. The CDR3 loop spans 17 amino acids. Germline V gives CDR1 MNHEY, CDR2 SVGEGT. V dropped 6 bases and J dropped 2 bases, with 20 bases sitting between them. In nucleotides, the CDR3 is TGTGCCAGCAGGAAGACGGCGAACCGGGTCCCCTACAATGAGCAGTTCTTC. It translates to CASRKTANRVPYNEQFF.

The chain links TRBV20-1 to TRBJ2-7; possible D gene TRBD1, 6 bases. The CDR3 loop spans 12 amino acids. The V gene's germline CDR1 is DFQATT and CDR2 SNEGSKA (reference sequence). V was cut by 7 bases and J by 0 bases, with 10 bases left in between. This CDR3 is CSGTASSYEQYF. The CDR3 DNA follows: TGCAGTGGGACAGCGAGCTCCTACGAGCAGTACTTC.

V and J are TRBV10-3 and TRBJ1-1; 8 bases match TRBD1. The germline gives CDR1 ENHRY, CDR2 SYGVKD. This CDR3 is 12 amino acids long. V shed 7 bases and J 6 bases; nucleotides not matched to a gene: 4. CDR3 sequence reads: CAITTDRAEAFF. The CDR3 nucleotides read TGTGCCATCACAACGGACAGGGCTGAAGCTTTCTTT.

This clonotype occurred once. V gene TRBV20-1 combines with J gene TRBJ2-6; D is uncertain. V shed 3 bases and J shed 2 bases, with 5 bases lying between them. The CDR3 consists of 13 residues. Germline CDR1 is DFQATT and CDR2 is SNEGSKA (reference sequence). The DNA of the CDR3 is TGCAGTGCTAGTGATCCTGGGGCCAACGTCCTGACTTTC. This translates into CSASDPGANVLTF.

This clonotype was observed a handful of times. The chain employs TRBV9 and TRBJ1-1; D is unclear. Germline assignment: CDR1 SGDLS and CDR2 YYNGEE. The germline V and J ends were trimmed by 2 bases and 0 bases, with 11 bases remaining between them. The CDR3 is 15 amino acids. The chain's CDR3 is CASSVVTSMNTEAFF. Written as DNA, the CDR3 is TGTGCCAGCAGCGTGGTCACCTCTATGAACACTGAAGCTTTCTTT.

This clonotype was found many times. The rearrangement joins TRBV29-1 to TRBJ2-2, with D possibly being TRBD2 (6 bases). CDR1 is SQVTM, CDR2 ANQGSEA, per germline. This CDR3 comprises 13 residues. V lost 7 bases to trimming and J lost 3 bases, with 12 bases between them. CDR3 protein: CSARTGDTGELFF. The CDR3 DNA reads as TGCAGCGCGAGGACGGGGGACACCGGGGAGCTGTTTTTT.

This clonotype came up many times. The gene calls are TRBV12-3 or TRBV12-4 and TRBJ2-2, with 10 bases fitting TRBD2. The CDR3 extends over 15 amino acids. V lost 6 bases, J lost 1 base, and 2 bases stayed unmatched. The chain's CDR3 is CASRRLAGNTGELFF. The DNA of the CDR3 is TGTGCCAGCAGAAGACTAGCGGGGAACACCGGGGAGCTGTTTTTT.

This clonotype appeared a few times. The chain uses TRBV6-1 and TRBJ2-7; D is uncertain. The CDR3 consists of 14 residues. The germline gives CDR1 MNHNS, CDR2 SASEGT. The ends were cut back, 6 bases at V and 1 base at J, with 13 bases in the middle. The CDR3 here is CASRRASTSYEQYF. In nucleotides, the CDR3 is TGTGCCAGCAGACGCGCTTCTACTTCCTACGAGCAGTACTTC.

This clonotype showed up just a few times. The chain carries TRBV10-3 and TRBJ2-7; unclear D gene. This CDR3 has 15 amino acids. The V gene lost 4 bases and the J gene lost 1 base, with 14 bases spanning the gap. Germline V gene lookup returns CDR1 ENHRY and CDR2 SYGVKD. The CDR3 is CAISGTLEGSYEQYF. CDR3 sequence (DNA): TGTGCCATCAGTGGGACCCTGGAAGGGTCCTACGAGCAGTACTTC.